Following are 5 T cell receptor beta chains from one sample sequenced in a study of T cells after somatic rescue of genetic block. Clones were sequenced by immunoSEQ multiplex PCR, and TCRdb holds only the in-frame ones, with some missing. The sample records more than 70,000 clones, over 80% being singletons. The sequenced material came from peripheral blood mononuclear cells (PBMCs). Every receptor here comes from a young woman.

The chain uses TRBV18 and TRBJ2-7; TRBD2 agrees at 16 bases. The ends lost 3 bases at V and 7 bases at J; junction bases unmatched: 3. Germline CDR1 and CDR2: KGHSH and LQKENI. This CDR3 has 15 residues. CDR3 coding DNA: TGTGCCAGCTCACCGGGACTAGCGGGAGGGGAAGAGCAGTACTTC. Translating gives CASSPGLAGGEEQYF.

The chain uses TRBV25-1 and TRBJ1-6; D might be TRBD1 (6 bases). Germline-derived CDR1 and CDR2 are MGHDK and SYGVNS. Deletions cut 3 bases from V and 6 bases from J, with 18 bases between. The CDR3 consists of 17 residues. The CDR3 sequence is CASSDRPLDRFNSPLHF. The CDR3 DNA reads as TGTGCCAGCAGTGACAGACCCCTGGACAGATTTAATTCACCCCTCCACTTT.

The chain combines TRBV4-1 with TRBJ2-1, with D perhaps matching TRBD2 (6 bases). The CDR3 sequence is 16 residues long. V was pared by 0 bases and J by 2 bases, with 11 bases between. Germline lookup yields CDR1 MGHRA and CDR2 YSYEKL. The CDR3 DNA reads as TGCGCCAGCAGCCAAGAGCGGGACTCCCCCTACAATGAGCAGTTCTTC. It encodes CASSQERDSPYNEQFF.

This clone was detected only once. In DNA form, the CDR3 reads TGTGCCAGCAGCCGACTAGCGGGAGGCCCCAATGAGCAGTTCTTC. It specifies CASSRLAGGPNEQFF. The rearrangement uses TRBV5-4 and TRBJ2-1, with 13 bases aligning to TRBD2. Germline values: CDR1 SGHNT, CDR2 YYREEE (reference sequence). J was trimmed by 6 bases and V by 4 bases; bases with no gene match: 4. There are 15 residues in the CDR3.

The V and J genes are TRBV6-6 and TRBJ1-2; TRBD1 matches at 8 bases. This CDR3 has 14 amino acids. The J segment lost 8 bases and the V segment lost 4 bases, leaving 9 bases of the junction unmatched. Germline-derived CDR1 and CDR2 are MNHNY and SVGAGI (reference sequence). The CDR3 reads CASSLIDRGYGYTF. In nucleotides, the CDR3 is TGTGCCAGCAGTTTAATCGACAGGGGTTACGGCTACACCTTC.